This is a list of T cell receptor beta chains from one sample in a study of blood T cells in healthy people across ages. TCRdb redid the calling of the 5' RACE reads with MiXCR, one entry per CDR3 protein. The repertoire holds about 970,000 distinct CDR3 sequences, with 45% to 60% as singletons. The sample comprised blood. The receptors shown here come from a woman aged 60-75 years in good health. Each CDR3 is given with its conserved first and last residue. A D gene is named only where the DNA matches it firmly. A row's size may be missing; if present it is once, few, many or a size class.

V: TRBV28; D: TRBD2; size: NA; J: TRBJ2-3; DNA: TGTGTTACCGGACTAGCTGCTTTCTCGGATACGCAGTATTTT; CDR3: CVTGLAAFSDTQYF
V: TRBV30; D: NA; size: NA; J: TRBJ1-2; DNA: TGTGCCTGGAGTGTACTTAGTGGCTACACCTTC; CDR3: CAWSVLSGYTF
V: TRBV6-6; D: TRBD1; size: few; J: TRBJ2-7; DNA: TGTGCCAGCAGTTACCGACAGGGCCCCTACGAGCAGTACTTC; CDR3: CASSYRQGPYEQYF
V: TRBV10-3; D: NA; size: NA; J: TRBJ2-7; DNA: TGTGCCATCAGTGGTACAGATAGGGGTGGCGAGCAGTACTTC; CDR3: CAISGTDRGGEQYF
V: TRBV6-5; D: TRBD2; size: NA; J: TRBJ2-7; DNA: TGTGCCAGCCGGACTAGCGGGATCTACGAGCAGTACTTC; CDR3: CASRTSGIYEQYF
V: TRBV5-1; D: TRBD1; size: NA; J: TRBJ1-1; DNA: TGCGCCAGCAGCGAGGACAGGCTCCGTGCCGAAGCTTTCTTT; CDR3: CASSEDRLRAEAFF
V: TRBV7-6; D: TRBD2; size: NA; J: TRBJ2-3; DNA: TGTGCCAGCAGCTGGGGACTAGCGGGGGGCACAGATACGCAGTATTTT; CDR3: CASSWGLAGGTDTQYF
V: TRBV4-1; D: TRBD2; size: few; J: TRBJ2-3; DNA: TGCGCCAGCAGCCAACAATTGACTAGCGGGAGCGCAGATACGCAGTATTTT; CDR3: CASSQQLTSGSADTQYF
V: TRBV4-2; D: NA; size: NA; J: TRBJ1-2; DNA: TGTGCCAGCAGTCAAGAGGCTTTTAACTATGGCTACACCTTC; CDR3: CASSQEAFNYGYTF
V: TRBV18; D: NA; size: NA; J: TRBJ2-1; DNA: TGTGCCAGCTCACGGTCAGGGGGGAATACATACAATGAGCAGTTCTTC; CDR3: CASSRSGGNTYNEQFF
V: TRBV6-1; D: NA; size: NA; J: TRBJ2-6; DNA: TGTGCCAGCAGTCGGGACTTGTCTGAGGCCAACGTCCTGACTTTC; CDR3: CASSRDLSEANVLTF
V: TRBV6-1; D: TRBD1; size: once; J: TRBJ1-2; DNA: TGTGCCAGCAGTGAAGCGCTGGGACAGGACACCTTC; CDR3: CASSEALGQDTF
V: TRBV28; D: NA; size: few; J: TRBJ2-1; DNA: TGTGCCAGCAGACCGGGACCCCGAGGTAATGAGCAGTTCTTC; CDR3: CASRPGPRGNEQFF
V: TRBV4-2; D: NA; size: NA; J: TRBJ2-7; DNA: TGTGCCAGCAGCCAACAGACGACGCCCTACGAGCAGTACTTC; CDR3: CASSQQTTPYEQYF
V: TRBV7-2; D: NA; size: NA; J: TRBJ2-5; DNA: TGTGCCAGCAGCTTAGCCGGGGCGCCCTACAATGGGATCCAGTACTTC; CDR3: CASSLAGAPYNGIQYF
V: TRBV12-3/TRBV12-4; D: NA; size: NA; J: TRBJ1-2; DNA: TGTGCCAGCAGTCCCGGGACAAGAACCAACTATGGCTACACCTTC; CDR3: CASSPGTRTNYGYTF
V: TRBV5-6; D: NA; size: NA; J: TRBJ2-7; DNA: TGTGCCAGCAGCTGGGGACGGGTCTACGAGCAGTACTTC; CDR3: CASSWGRVYEQYF
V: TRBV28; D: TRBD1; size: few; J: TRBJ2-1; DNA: TGTGCCAGCAACCTGCAGGGGGCTTACAATGAGCAGTTCTTC; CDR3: CASNLQGAYNEQFF
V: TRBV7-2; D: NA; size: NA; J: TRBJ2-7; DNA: TGTGCCAGCAGCTTAGGAGCACAGGGAGGAACCTACGAGCAGTACTTC; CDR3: CASSLGAQGGTYEQYF
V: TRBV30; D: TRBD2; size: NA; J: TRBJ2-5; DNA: TGTGCCTGGCAACAACTAGCGCCGGAGACCCAGTACTTC; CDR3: CAWQQLAPETQYF
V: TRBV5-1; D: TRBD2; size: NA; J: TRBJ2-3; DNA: TGCGCCAGCAGAACCGGACTAGCGTCACGGACGGATACGCAGTATTTT; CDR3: CASRTGLASRTDTQYF
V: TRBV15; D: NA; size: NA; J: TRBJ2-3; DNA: TGTGCCACCAGCGGACTGGTTGGGCAAGGCCCAGATACGCAGTATTTT; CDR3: CATSGLVGQGPDTQYF
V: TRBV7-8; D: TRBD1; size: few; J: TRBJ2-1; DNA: TGTGCCAGCACCTTACCGGGACAGGGGATGGAAAATGAGCAGTTCTTC; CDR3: CASTLPGQGMENEQFF
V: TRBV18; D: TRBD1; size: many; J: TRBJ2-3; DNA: TGTGCCAGCTCACGCCGACAGGGTAGCACAGATACGCAGTATTTT; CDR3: CASSRRQGSTDTQYF
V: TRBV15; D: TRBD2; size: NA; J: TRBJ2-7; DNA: TGTGCCACCAGCATCCAACTAGCGAATTACGAGCAGTACTTC; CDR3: CATSIQLANYEQYF
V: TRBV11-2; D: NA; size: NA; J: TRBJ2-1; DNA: TGTGCCAGCAGCTTAGTGGGGTTGGAGCAGTTCTTC; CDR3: CASSLVGLEQFF
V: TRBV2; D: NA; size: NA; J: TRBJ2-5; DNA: TGTGCCAGCAGTGACCAGCACTCCGGCAAGACCCAGTACTTC; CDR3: CASSDQHSGKTQYF
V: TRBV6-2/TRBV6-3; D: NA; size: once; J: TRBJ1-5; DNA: TGTGCCAGCACAGGGACGATGGGCAATCAGCCCCAGCATTTT; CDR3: CASTGTMGNQPQHF
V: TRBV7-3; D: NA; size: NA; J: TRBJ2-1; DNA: TGTGCCAGCAGCTTAACGTTTAATCCGCTCTATATTTCAAGTTTCGGGTCTGAGCAGTTCTTC; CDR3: CASSLTFNPLYISSFGSEQFF
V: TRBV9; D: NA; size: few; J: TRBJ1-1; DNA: TGTGCCAGCAGCTCCCAGGGGACGGCGAACACTGAAGCTTTCTTT; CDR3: CASSSQGTANTEAFF
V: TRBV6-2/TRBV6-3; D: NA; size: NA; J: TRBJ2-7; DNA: TGTGCCAGCAGTTATGAAAGGGAGGACCTCCCCTACGAGCAGTACTTC; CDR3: CASSYEREDLPYEQYF
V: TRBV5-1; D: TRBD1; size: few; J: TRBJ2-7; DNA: TGCGCCAGCAGCCGGACAGGTGCATGGACCTACGAGCAGTACTTC; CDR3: CASSRTGAWTYEQYF
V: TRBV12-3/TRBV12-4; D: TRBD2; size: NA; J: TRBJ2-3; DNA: TGTGCCAGCAGCATGACTAGCGGGAGGGTTAGCGGCGTTGATACGCAGTATTTT; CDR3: CASSMTSGRVSGVDTQYF
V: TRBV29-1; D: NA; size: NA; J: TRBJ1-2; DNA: TGCAGCGTTGAGGGGCTGCCCTATGGCTACACCTTC; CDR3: CSVEGLPYGYTF
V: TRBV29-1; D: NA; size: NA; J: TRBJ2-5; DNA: TGCAGCGTAGAACCGGTATACCAAGAGACCCAGTACTTC; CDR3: CSVEPVYQETQYF
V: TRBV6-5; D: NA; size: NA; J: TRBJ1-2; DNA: TGTGCCAGCAGAACGGGGCAGCAATATGGCTACACCTTC; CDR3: CASRTGQQYGYTF
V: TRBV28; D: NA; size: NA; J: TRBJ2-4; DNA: TGTGCCAGCAGTTTTAAATCGCAAGTACCGGCCAAAAACATTCAGTACTTC; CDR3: CASSFKSQVPAKNIQYF
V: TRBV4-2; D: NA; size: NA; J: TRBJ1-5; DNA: TGTGCCAGCAGCCAATCCAACAGGGAAAATCAGCCCCAGCATTTT; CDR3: CASSQSNRENQPQHF
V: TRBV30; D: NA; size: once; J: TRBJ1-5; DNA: TGTGCCTGGAGTGGCGGGGATCAGCCCCAGCATTTT; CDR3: CAWSGGDQPQHF
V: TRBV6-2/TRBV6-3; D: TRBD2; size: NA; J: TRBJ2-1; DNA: TGTGCCAGCAGTTACTCGGGGCTAGCGGTTCCCTACAATGAGCAGTTCTTC; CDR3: CASSYSGLAVPYNEQFF
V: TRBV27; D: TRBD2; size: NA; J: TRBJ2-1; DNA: TGTGCCAGCAGTTTAAGGGCAGCGGGAGGCTACAATGAGCAGTTCTTC; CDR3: CASSLRAAGGYNEQFF
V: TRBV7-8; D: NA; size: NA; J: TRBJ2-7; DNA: TGTGCCAGCAGCCCGACGGGAATCGAGCAGTACTTC; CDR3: CASSPTGIEQYF
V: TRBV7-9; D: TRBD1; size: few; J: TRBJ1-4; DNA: TGTGCCAGCAGCTTGGGACCAGGACAGGGGACTCCGGGCCTGCCTGAAAAACTGTTTTTT; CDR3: CASSLGPGQGTPGLPEKLFF
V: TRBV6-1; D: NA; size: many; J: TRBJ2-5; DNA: TGTGCCAGCAGTGAACTGGCACTTGAGGAGACCCAGTACTTC; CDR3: CASSELALEETQYF
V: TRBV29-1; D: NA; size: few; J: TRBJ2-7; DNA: TGCAGCGTCGTTGCTTTGTACGAGCAGTACTTC; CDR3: CSVVALYEQYF
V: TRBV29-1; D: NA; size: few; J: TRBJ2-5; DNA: TGCAGCGTTGGTGATAGCGTGAGGGAGACCCAGTACTTC; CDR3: CSVGDSVRETQYF